This T cell receptor beta chain was captured by sequencing in a study of blood T cell repertoires in COVID-19 (TCRdb year 2020). In terms of the full investigation: Samples from collaborators originated in the United States, Italy and Spain and spanned both the acute and convalescent phases of COVID-19. The prospective study material was composed of cDNA or gDNA derived from T cells, B-cell-depleted T cells, or PBMCs. The repertoires were made available in a free public database intended to serve as a resource for research on the immune response to SARS-CoV-2. Deeply sampled blood TCRbeta repertoires from subjects exposed to, actively infected with, or recovered from COVID-19 were included in the dataset. Samples came from the ongoing ImmuneRACE study (first 160 participants) plus 1,254 subjects from 6 global collaborators. Where available, HLA class I and class II types were taken from metadata supplied by the sample provider and were not determined by assay-based typing. A de-identified subject ID, COVID-19 status, age in years and sex were almost always included in the sample metadata. Broad study findings and their caveats: The quantity of clinical and demographic metadata differed by source and by participant and was supplied without curation.

Collaborating institutions collected whole blood in K2EDTA tubes following their own protocols. Collaborator samples were shipped for TCRbeta analysis as frozen whole blood, isolated PBMCs, or DNA extracted from either sample type. TCRbeta CDR3 regions were amplified from genomic DNA using the immunoSEQ Assay, a bias-controlled multiplex PCR. The study's own analysis went as follows. The number of nucleated cells in each sample was estimated by amplification of reference gene primers within the assay. To quantify the absolute abundance of each unique TCRbeta CDR3 rearrangement, sequence reads were collapsed and filtered. Productive Simpson clonality was computed per sample as the square root of Simpson's diversity index over productive rearrangements. Entries here come from immuneACCESS through TCRdb and include only in-frame sequences with V and J called. Some clones fail to appear in such tables; in the studies checked, an unresolved V gene covers under half of the shortfall, and the cause of the remainder is unknown. The V and J calls and clone size were taken over from that table, and D and trimming were inferred from the DNA. The sample records 60,000 to 80,000 clones, 80% to 95% of which are singletons. Approximately 6% of the sample goes to the ten largest clones.

Points on this clone: Its antigen has not been determined. There are no base qualities to consult, and no much larger clone falls within one base.

This receptor was taken from a human donor in a cohort sampled during active COVID-19. The sequenced sample consisted of peripheral blood.

The base sequence is TGTGCCAGCAGCTTGGCGACAGGGGGACAGCCCCAGCATTTT. Its protein is CASSLATGGQPQHF. The chain is made from TRBV5-6 and TRBJ1-5; a stretch of 9 junction bases matches TRBD1. Clipping removes 0 bases from V and 7 bases from J, with 2 as the unmatched junction base count. There are 14 amino acids in the CDR3, from cysteine to phenylalanine inclusive. This entry keeps only the CDR3 DNA: 42 bases, framed from base 1. CDR1 SGHDT and CDR2 YYEEEE are derived from the germline V gene.